What follows are 32 T cell receptor beta chains derived from one specimen sequenced in a study of follicular helper T cells after annual influenza vaccination. Time point: 2015-2016 season, 7 days after influenza vaccination. Profiling relied on immunoSEQ multiplex PCR, and the TCRdb table lists in-frame clones only, not all of them. Found here are 4,000 to 5,500 clones, about 83% of them singletons; the top ten hold roughly 1.1%. Sequenced here: CXCR5+ CD38- circulating T follicular helper cells from blood, sampled 7 days after influenza vaccination. Subset in this sample: circulating Tfh, non-naive CD4+CXCR5+PD-1+ (ICOS+CD38+ or ICOS-CD38-). Receptors were obtained from an adult who received the influenza vaccine.

The rearrangement joins TRBV19 to TRBJ1-2; 8 nucleotides line up with TRBD1. The CDR3 has 14 amino acids. J lost 3 bases, V lost 5 bases, and 5 bases had no gene match. Germline V gene lookup returns CDR1 LNHDA and CDR2 SQIVND (reference sequence). CDR3 residues: CASSSVDRDYGYTF. In DNA form, the CDR3 reads TGTGCCAGTAGTTCCGTGGACAGGGACTATGGCTACACCTTC.

The chain recombines TRBV4-2 with TRBJ2-2, with 10 bases matching TRBD1. This CDR3 is 17 amino acids long. The germline V gene has CDR1 LGHNA and CDR2 YNFKEQ. V shed 4 bases, J shed 5 bases, and the junction held 10 bases outside the gene matches. This chain's CDR3 is CASSPGQGVTGTGELFF. The CDR3 DNA follows: TGTGCCAGCAGCCCCGGACAGGGGGTTACGGGGACCGGGGAGCTGTTTTTT.

This sequence joins TRBV11-2 and TRBJ1-3; no firm D call. This CDR3 has 14 residues. Germline V lookup: CDR1 SGHAT, CDR2 FQNNGV. Trimming removed 0 bases from V and 0 bases from J, with 3 bases in between. The CDR3 DNA follows: TGTGCCAGCAGCTTAGACATCTCTGGAAACACCATATATTTT. Its translation is CASSLDISGNTIYF.

The chain has TRBV6-6 and TRBJ2-5, with 12 bases fitting TRBD2. The V gene end was trimmed by 3 bases and the J gene end by 4 bases; junction bases not matched to a gene: 6. The length of the CDR3 is 16 residues. Germline loops: CDR1 MNHNY, CDR2 SVGAGI (reference sequence). CDR3 in DNA: TGTGCCAGCAGTTATAGGCTAGCGGGGGGGCCAGAGACCCAGTACTTC. This translates into CASSYRLAGGPETQYF.

V and J are TRBV7-2 and TRBJ2-5; TRBD2 aligns across 9 bases. V lost 2 bases and J lost 2; bases outside the gene matches: 3. CDR1 is SGHTA, CDR2 FQGNSA, per germline. This CDR3 has 15 amino acids. The CDR3 sequence: CASSLLAGRQETQYF. In nucleotides, the CDR3 is TGTGCCAGCAGCTTACTAGCGGGGCGACAAGAGACCCAGTACTTC.

The V and J genes are TRBV5-1 and TRBJ1-6, with D tentatively TRBD1 (5 bases). The V gene lost 1 base and the J gene lost 5 bases, with 13 bases spanning the gap. The CDR3 has 16 amino acids. Germline CDR1 reads SGHRS; CDR2 reads YFSETQ. The CDR3 reads CASSLRVGGDNSPLHF. The CDR3 DNA reads TGCGCCAGCAGCTTGCGCGTTGGAGGGGATAATTCACCCCTCCACTTT.

The V gene is TRBV19, the J gene TRBJ1-5; 9 positions match TRBD1. Trimming took 3 bases from V and 6 from J; bases not matched to a gene: 9. The CDR3 runs 16 residues. CDR1 is LNHDA, CDR2 SQIVND, per germline (reference sequence). The CDR3 spells CASSIIPGTGFQPQHF. The CDR3 nucleotides are TGTGCCAGTAGTATCATCCCCGGGACAGGGTTTCAGCCCCAGCATTTT.

The J gene is TRBJ1-2, the V gene TRBV7-2; D is possibly TRBD1 (5 bases). The CDR3 runs to 13 residues. Trimming removed 5 bases at V and 2 bases at J, with 9 bases between. Germline CDR1 is SGHTA and CDR2 is FQGNSA. This CDR3 is CASSRDSNYGYTF. The DNA of the CDR3 is TGTGCCAGCAGCAGAGACAGCAACTATGGCTACACCTTC.

This clone showed up just once. This chain connects TRBV27 to TRBJ1-5; TRBD1 is a possible D gene (5 bases). The CDR3 is made up of 13 amino acids. Germline V gene data show CDR1 as MNHEY and CDR2 as SMNVEV (reference sequence). The V gene lost 3 bases and the J gene lost 7 bases, with 10 bases spanning the gap. The DNA for the CDR3 is TGTGCCAGCAGTTTGGGGGGAGGGCAGCCCCAGCATTTT. Amino acids: CASSLGGGQPQHF.

V usage is TRBV7-2 and J usage is TRBJ2-5, with TRBD1 matching 12 bases. The CDR3 spans 15 residues. The J segment lost 1 base and the V segment lost 4 bases, leaving 1 base of the junction unmatched. The germline gives CDR1 SGHTA, CDR2 FQGNSA. Here the CDR3 DNA reads TGTGCCAGCAGCTGGGACAGGGGGCGCCAAGAGACCCAGTACTTC. Translating it yields CASSWDRGRQETQYF.

CDR3 bases: TGTGCCAGTAAAGACAGGGAGATCAGTGAAGCTTTCTTT. Protein sequence: CASKDREISEAFF. The gene calls are TRBV19 and TRBJ1-1, with 7 bases that match TRBD1. This CDR3 has 13 amino acids. Germline assignment: CDR1 LNHDA and CDR2 SQIVND (reference sequence). After removal of 7 bases from V and 7 bases from J, the junction contained 9 bases not matched to a gene.

V is TRBV5-1 and J is TRBJ1-2; no firm D call. The V gene's germline CDR1 is SGHRS and CDR2 YFSETQ. The CDR3 has 12 residues. V was clipped by 4 bases and J by 2 bases, with 6 bases between them. The chain's CDR3 is CASSPGNYGYTF. In DNA, the CDR3 is TGCGCCAGCAGCCCCGGGAACTATGGCTACACCTTC.

The gene calls are TRBV11-3 and TRBJ2-3; D may be TRBD1 (7 bases). V dropped 1 base and J dropped 4 bases, with 12 bases sitting between them. Looked up from germline, CDR1 is SGHNT and CDR2 is YENEEA. This CDR3 has 15 amino acids. The DNA of the CDR3 is TGTGCCAGCAGCTTAGGGCAGGGGGAGGCAGATACGCAGTATTTT. Translating gives CASSLGQGEADTQYF.

This chain joins TRBV28 and TRBJ1-4; TRBD1 matches at 7 bases. Germline CDR1 and CDR2: MDHEN and SYDVKM. The V and J ends lost 5 bases and 1 base, in that order; junction bases with no gene match: 10. The CDR3 totals 17 residues. The CDR3 DNA is TGTGCCAGCAGTCCCACAGGGGCGAGCGGAACTAATGAAAAACTGTTTTTT. Translated: CASSPTGASGTNEKLFF.

The chain carries TRBV7-6 and TRBJ2-1; TRBD1 agrees at 8 bases. The CDR3 is made up of 15 amino acids. The ends lost 3 bases at V and 6 bases at J; junction bases unmatched: 7. CDR1 is SGHVS and CDR2 is FNYEAQ in the germline V gene. This CDR3 reads CASSFPGTGGNEQFF. The DNA of the CDR3 is TGTGCCAGCAGCTTCCCCGGGACAGGCGGCAATGAGCAGTTCTTC.

This chain links TRBV5-1 with TRBJ2-5, with TRBD2 identical over 11 bases. The V gene's germline CDR1 is SGHRS and CDR2 YFSETQ. The CDR3 is 16 residues long. V was clipped by 4 bases and J by 0 bases; unmatched bases: 5. Here the CDR3 reads CASSQGLAEDQETQYF. DNA for the CDR3: TGCGCCAGCAGCCAGGGACTAGCGGAGGACCAAGAGACCCAGTACTTC.

The CDR3 DNA is TGCGCCAGCAGCTTGGGACTAGCGGGGGGCACAGATACGCAGTATTTT. Its translation is CASSLGLAGGTDTQYF. The chain is built from TRBV5-1 and TRBJ2-3, with 12 bases fitting TRBD2. Trimming took 0 bases from V and 1 from J; bases not matched to a gene: 0. The CDR3 consists of 16 residues. Germline CDR1 and CDR2: SGHRS and YFSETQ.

The chain combines TRBV5-1 with TRBJ1-3, with TRBD1 identical over 7 bases. The V gene's germline CDR1 is SGHRS and CDR2 YFSETQ. V shed 4 bases, J shed 3 bases, and the junction held 10 bases outside the gene matches. The CDR3 is 16 amino acids. CDR3 coding DNA: TGCGCCAGCAGCCGACAGGGAGTTACTCGTGGAAACACCATATATTTT. Translated, it gives CASSRQGVTRGNTIYF.

In this sample, this clone turned up a few times. The chain couples TRBV7-2 to TRBJ1-6; D is unclear. Trimming left V 7 bases short and J 4 bases short, with 20 bases between. The CDR3 totals 17 residues. The V gene's germline CDR1 is SGHTA and CDR2 FQGNSA. CDR3 in amino acids: CASTPDGGHAYNSPLHF. CDR3 DNA sequence: TGTGCCAGCACCCCCGACGGCGGCCACGCTTATAATTCACCCCTCCACTTT.

V is TRBV29-1 and J is TRBJ1-3; perhaps TRBD1 as D (5 bases). V gave up 6 bases and J gave up 4 bases, with 13 bases separating them. In germline, CDR1 is SQVTM, CDR2 ANQGSEA. CDR3 size: 13 residues. The CDR3 DNA follows: TGCAGCGTACCCGGGGGATCGGGAAACACCATATATTTT. It encodes CSVPGGSGNTIYF.

The genes are TRBV7-2 and TRBJ2-7, with no clear D. The CDR3 is made up of 11 amino acids. V was trimmed by 5 bases and J by 3 bases, leaving 5 bases between them. The germline V gene encodes CDR1 SGHTA and CDR2 FQGNSA. CDR3 in amino acids: CASSPGYEQYF. The CDR3 DNA follows: TGTGCCAGCAGCCCAGGCTACGAGCAGTACTTC.

The V and J genes are TRBV5-1 and TRBJ1-3, with 7 bases that match TRBD1. The V and J ends lost 4 bases and 0 bases, in that order; junction bases with no gene match: 4. The CDR3 spans 15 residues. Germline V lookup: CDR1 SGHRS, CDR2 YFSETQ. In DNA, the CDR3 is TGCGCCAGCAGCGCGACAGGGCACTCTGGAAACACCATATATTTT. Residues: CASSATGHSGNTIYF.

V and J are TRBV5-5 and TRBJ2-7, with D perhaps matching TRBD2 (7 bases). Trimming removed 1 base at V and 4 bases at J, with 15 bases between. There are 15 residues in the CDR3. Germline CDR1 SGHKS, CDR2 YYEKEE (reference sequence). This CDR3 reads CASSLYFGGAYEQYF. CDR3 DNA: TGTGCCAGCAGCTTGTATTTTGGGGGGGCTTACGAGCAGTACTTC.

As DNA, the CDR3 is TGTGCCATCAGTACAGGGGCTGGAAACACCATATATTTT. It specifies CAISTGAGNTIYF. This chain uses TRBV10-3 with TRBJ1-3; 7 bases are a match to TRBD1. Germline V gives CDR1 ENHRY, CDR2 SYGVKD. The CDR3 runs to 13 residues. Trimming removed 5 bases from V and 2 bases from J; junction bases left unmatched: 0.

The chain employs TRBV4-1 and TRBJ2-3, with TRBD2 matching over 9 bases. Trimming at V came to 4 bases and at J to 3 bases, leaving 5 bases not matched to a gene. Germline V gene lookup returns CDR1 MGHRA and CDR2 YSYEKL. This CDR3 is 15 amino acids long. CDR3 sequence: CASSRGGARTDTQYF. The DNA of the CDR3 is TGCGCCAGCAGCCGCGGGGGGGCCCGGACAGATACGCAGTATTTT.

This clone turned up a few times. J is TRBJ1-6 and V is TRBV9; TRBD1 is a possible D gene (5 bases). The CDR3 contains 15 residues. CDR1 is SGDLS, CDR2 YYNGEE, per germline. V was cut by 0 bases and J by 9 bases, with 13 bases left in between. The CDR3 nucleotides read TGTGCCAGCAGCGTAGACCCAGGGAGGAGTTCACCCCTCCACTTT. It translates to CASSVDPGRSSPLHF.

In this sample, this clone turned up once. The V call is TRBV9, the J call TRBJ1-6, with no clear D. This CDR3 comprises 15 residues. Trimming stripped 0 bases from V and 7 bases from J, with 11 bases between. The germline CDR1 and CDR2 sequences are SGDLS and YYNGEE. CDR3 sequence (DNA): TGTGCCAGCAGCGTAGTTGGCGCTTCGAATTCACCCCTCCACTTT. This translates into CASSVVGASNSPLHF.

This rearrangement joins TRBV5-5 to TRBJ2-1; 9 bases are a match to TRBD1. The trim removed 6 bases at V and 6 bases at J, leaving 7 bases unmatched. The CDR3 is 14 amino acids. Germline loops: CDR1 SGHKS, CDR2 YYEKEE (reference sequence). CDR3 sequence reads: CASIPGQGINEQFF. CDR3 coding DNA: TGTGCCAGCATCCCAGGACAGGGGATCAATGAGCAGTTCTTC. Full variable domain (missing parts from reference TRBV5-5 and TRBJ2-1): DAGVTQSPTHLIKTRGQQVTLRCSPISGHKSVSWYQQVLGQGPQFIFQYYEKEERGRGNFPDRFSARQFPNYSSELNVNALLLGDSALYLCASIPGQGINEQFFGPGTRLTVL.

V gene TRBV29-1 combines with J gene TRBJ2-1, with a weak D call TRBD2 (6 bases). The CDR3 sequence is 14 residues long. V was clipped by 1 base and J by 5 bases, with 12 bases between them. Germline assignment: CDR1 SQVTM and CDR2 ANQGSEA. DNA of the CDR3: TGCAGCGTTGAAGTCCCCGGGAGTCACAATGAGCAGTTCTTC. This gives the protein CSVEVPGSHNEQFF.

This chain joins TRBV4-1 and TRBJ1-4; D is unresolved. This CDR3 has 16 amino acids. Trimming stripped 0 bases from V and 8 bases from J, with 16 bases between. Germline assignment: CDR1 MGHRA and CDR2 YSYEKL. The CDR3 sequence is CASSQDWWGEGEKLFF. The CDR3, as DNA: TGCGCCAGCAGCCAAGATTGGTGGGGAGAAGGCGAAAAACTGTTTTTT.

The chain links TRBV7-9 to TRBJ1-5; the D is unclear. Germline V gene sequence: CDR1 SEHNR, CDR2 FQNEAQ (reference sequence). This CDR3 region has 13 residues. V dropped 5 bases and J dropped 4 bases, with 9 bases sitting between them. The CDR3 DNA follows: TGTGCCAGCAGCCGCGACGGGAATCAGCCCCAGCATTTT. This sequence encodes CASSRDGNQPQHF.

The chain recombines TRBV5-4 with TRBJ2-7; 10 bases map to TRBD1. This CDR3 spans 15 amino acids. Germline values: CDR1 SGHNT, CDR2 YYREEE (reference sequence). Trimming cost V 0 bases and J 5 bases; bases outside gene matches: 5. The CDR3 sequence: CASSLGQGAVDEQYF. CDR3 sequence (DNA): TGTGCCAGCAGCTTGGGACAGGGGGCAGTCGACGAGCAGTACTTC.